The 31 T cell receptor beta chains listed next were all sequenced from one sample in a study of blood T cell repertoires in COVID-19. Sequencing was performed with immunoSEQ multiplex PCR; in TCRdb, only in-frame clones are kept and a portion is missing. Of roughly 100,000 clones listed, approximately 80% were seen once; the top ten hold over 15%. What was sequenced was peripheral blood. Source of these receptors: a woman aged 80 or over with acute or convalescent COVID-19.

The chain recombines TRBV6-5 with TRBJ1-5; 10 nucleotides line up with TRBD1. The CDR3 totals 15 residues. J was trimmed by 2 bases and V by 6 bases; bases with no gene match: 4. The V gene's germline CDR1 is MNHEY and CDR2 SVGAGI. The CDR3 loop reads CASSAGTGGNQPQHF. The CDR3 DNA reads as TGTGCCAGCAGCGCCGGGACAGGGGGCAATCAGCCCCAGCATTTT.

The CDR3 sequence: CASSPLTGKGTEAFF. In DNA, the CDR3 is TGTGCCAGCAGCCCGTTGACAGGGAAGGGCACTGAAGCTTTCTTT. The gene calls are TRBV14 and TRBJ1-1; 7 nucleotides align to TRBD1. Trimming took 4 bases from V and 4 from J; bases not matched to a gene: 9. The CDR3 runs 15 residues. Germline CDR1 SGHDN, CDR2 FVKESK.

The rearrangement uses TRBV5-6 and TRBJ1-1; the D is unclear. The CDR3 contains 15 residues. V dropped 1 base and J dropped 5 bases, with 15 bases sitting between them. The germline V gene encodes CDR1 SGHDT and CDR2 YYEEEE. CDR3 nucleotides: TGTGCCAGCAGCTTGATCGGGGAGGAGGAGACTGAAGCTTTCTTT. The encoded protein is CASSLIGEEETEAFF.

The CDR3 here is CATSLLRTAYGYTF. The CDR3 DNA reads as TGTGCCACCAGCCTACTTCGGACAGCTTATGGCTACACCTTC. The rearrangement joins TRBV15 to TRBJ1-2, with D possibly matching TRBD1 (6 bases). The CDR3 is 14 residues long. Trimming removed 5 bases at V and 5 bases at J, with 15 bases between. CDR1 LNHNV and CDR2 YYDKDF come from the germline V gene (reference sequence).

The sample holds one count of this clone. This chain links TRBV2 with TRBJ2-5, with a weak D call TRBD2 (6 bases). V lost 8 bases and J lost 4, with 8 bases in between. Germline V gene sequence: CDR1 SNHLY, CDR2 FYNNEI. The CDR3 runs 11 residues. The CDR3 region is CASRRGETQYF. The CDR3, as DNA: TGTGCCAGCCGGAGGGGAGAGACCCAGTACTTC.

Remarks on this clone: Other DNA variants within this sample encode the same CDR3. The chain uses TRBV18 and TRBJ1-2, with unresolved D. Deletions cut 3 bases from V and 0 bases from J, with 5 bases between. CDR1 is KGHSH, CDR2 LQKENI, per germline. CDR3 size: 13 residues. CDR3 DNA: TGTGCCAGCTCACCTGGGCCTAACTATGGCTACACCTTC. Translated, it gives CASSPGPNYGYTF.

V usage is TRBV4-3 and J usage is TRBJ2-1, with D hard to call. V was shortened by 1 base and J by 7 bases, with 14 bases between the two germline ends. Germline lookup yields CDR1 LGHNA and CDR2 YSLEER. CDR3 size: 15 residues. CDR3 bases: TGCGCCAGCAGCCAAGGATTGGCTCTTGTGAATGAGCAGTTCTTC. Amino acids: CASSQGLALVNEQFF.

J is TRBJ1-5 and V is TRBV3-1 (or the pseudogene TRBV3-2); D gene uncertain. The CDR3 extends over 13 amino acids. CDR1 and CDR2 (germline): LGHDT, YNNKEL (reference sequence). V dropped 4 bases and J dropped 1 base, with 5 bases sitting between them. CDR3: CASSLLSNQPQHF. Here the CDR3 DNA reads TGTGCCAGCAGCCTCTTAAGCAATCAGCCCCAGCATTTT.

V is TRBV10-3 and J is TRBJ1-2, with 9 bases identical to TRBD1. The CDR3 runs to 16 residues. V was pared by 5 bases and J by 4 bases, with 11 bases of the junction left unmatched. Germline CDR1 ENHRY, CDR2 SYGVKD. The CDR3 loop reads CAISRLGQGNGYGYTF. CDR3 bases: TGTGCCATCAGTAGGTTGGGACAGGGTAACGGCTATGGCTACACCTTC.

Note on this clone: Other DNA variants within this sample encode the same CDR3. V and J are TRBV5-1 and TRBJ2-5; 8 nucleotides align to TRBD1. The CDR3 loop spans 14 amino acids. V was pared by 4 bases and J by 2 bases, with 4 bases of the junction left unmatched. CDR1 is SGHRS, CDR2 YFSETQ, per germline. The CDR3 loop reads CASSTGTGQETQYF. DNA of the CDR3: TGCGCCAGCAGCACCGGGACAGGTCAAGAGACCCAGTACTTC.

This clone turned up a few times. This chain connects TRBV28 to TRBJ2-5, with a weak D call TRBD2 (6 bases). Germline V gene data show CDR1 as MDHEN and CDR2 as SYDVKM. V was trimmed by 5 bases and J by 3 bases, leaving 10 bases between them. This CDR3 region has 13 residues. The CDR3: CASSHPGEETQYF. CDR3 in DNA: TGTGCCAGCAGTCACCCGGGGGAAGAGACCCAGTACTTC. Looking up the rest from reference TRBV28 and TRBJ2-5 gives the full variable domain: DVKVTQSSRYLVKRTGEKVFLECVQDMDHENMFWYRQDPGLGLRLIYFSYDVKMKEKGDIPEGYSVSREKKERFSLILESASTNQTSMYLCASSHPGEETQYFGPGTRLLVL.

The gene calls are TRBV3-1 (or the pseudogene TRBV3-2) and TRBJ1-2, with D perhaps matching TRBD1 (5 bases). The CDR3 runs to 16 residues. Germline CDR1 LGHDT, CDR2 YNNKEL (reference sequence). V gave up 0 bases and J gave up 6 bases, with 17 bases separating them. The CDR3 DNA reads as TGTGCCAGCAGCCAAGAAAGGCAGGGCCTGTCTGATGGCTACACCTTC. It translates to CASSQERQGLSDGYTF.

CDR3 coding DNA: TGTGCCAGCAGCTCCCGAGGAGGGCTCCGCTCTGGGGCCAACGTCCTGACTTTC. Protein: CASSSRGGLRSGANVLTF. V gene TRBV14 combines with J gene TRBJ2-6, with a possible D match to TRBD2 (6 bases). Germline loops: CDR1 SGHDN, CDR2 FVKESK. This CDR3 comprises 18 residues. V was trimmed by 5 bases and J by 0 bases, leaving 17 bases between them.

Remarks on this clone: Other DNA sequences of this sample code for an identical CDR3. The chain recombines TRBV12-3 or TRBV12-4 with TRBJ2-2; D gene unclear. The V and J ends lost 5 bases and 5 bases respectively, with 6 bases between them. This CDR3 is built from 12 residues. DNA of the CDR3: TGTGCCAGCAGTACCGGGACCGGGGAGCTGTTTTTT. It yields the protein CASSTGTGELFF.

This clone appeared a single time. J is TRBJ2-2 and V is TRBV6-5; 7 bases map to TRBD2. Germline trimming cut 5 bases from V and 9 bases from J; bases unmatched to any gene: 9. This CDR3 has 14 residues. CDR1 and CDR2 from the germline V gene are MNHEY and SVGAGI. The CDR3 sequence: CASSIGAGARELFF. The CDR3 DNA sequence: TGTGCCAGCAGTATAGGGGCGGGAGCCCGGGAGCTGTTTTTT.

The rearrangement links TRBV20-1 to TRBJ2-3, with D possibly matching TRBD1 (5 bases). Germline V CDR1 and CDR2: DFQATT, SNEGSKA (reference sequence). The CDR3 has 16 residues. Between the trimmed V and J ends, which lost 3 bases and 0 bases, there was a span of 16 bases. CDR3 residues: CSASHQGRFSTDTQYF. CDR3 bases: TGCAGTGCTAGTCACCAGGGCAGGTTTAGCACAGATACGCAGTATTTT.

This clone has more than one count but fewer than ten. J is TRBJ2-3 and V is TRBV28; 13 nucleotides align to TRBD2. Losses at the gene ends were 5 bases for V and 3 bases for J; bases not matched to a gene: 5. Germline loops: CDR1 MDHEN, CDR2 SYDVKM. The CDR3 extends over 16 amino acids. The chain's CDR3 is CASSLGLAGITDTQYF. CDR3 DNA: TGTGCCAGCAGTCTGGGACTAGCGGGAATTACAGATACGCAGTATTTT.

Here the CDR3 DNA reads TGTGCCAGCGGACAACGCGAGCAGTACTTC. This codes for CASGQREQYF. V is TRBV28 and J is TRBJ2-7, with D possibly matching TRBD1 (5 bases). The CDR3 spans 10 residues. V lost 8 bases and J lost 6, with 8 bases in between. Germline V lookup: CDR1 MDHEN, CDR2 SYDVKM.

The chain combines TRBV7-9 with TRBJ2-1, with 9 bases that match TRBD1. This CDR3 has 15 amino acids. The germline gives CDR1 SEHNR, CDR2 FQNEAQ (reference sequence). J lost 5 bases, V lost 5 bases, and 7 bases had no gene match. CDR3 nucleotides: TGTGCCAGCAGCCTTGGGACAGGGACAAACAATGAGCAGTTCTTC. As protein: CASSLGTGTNNEQFF.

This clone was seen a handful of times. This sequence joins TRBV5-6 and TRBJ1-5; no definite D call. The CDR3 is made up of 15 amino acids. Trimming pared 3 bases from V and 6 bases from J, leaving 16 bases between. Germline V gene data show CDR1 as SGHDT and CDR2 as YYEEEE. CDR3 nucleotide sequence: TGTGCCAGCAGCTCGGGAAGTACTGGGATTCAGCCCCAGCATTTT. Translating gives CASSSGSTGIQPQHF.

The chain combines TRBV7-9 with TRBJ1-5; 7 positions agree with TRBD1. Losses at the gene ends were 2 bases for V and 4 bases for J; bases not matched to a gene: 11. The germline gives CDR1 SEHNR, CDR2 FQNEAQ (reference sequence). The CDR3 is 17 amino acids. The DNA for the CDR3 is TGTGCCAGCAGCTTATCGACAGGGATAAGGGGGAATCAGCCCCAGCATTTT. Its translation: CASSLSTGIRGNQPQHF.

The CDR3: CASSDLRSSYEQYF. In nucleotides, the CDR3 is TGCGCCAGCAGCGACTTGAGGAGCTCCTACGAGCAGTACTTC. The chain joins TRBV5-1 to TRBJ2-7; no firm D call. Trimming removed 4 bases from V and 0 bases from J, with 11 bases in between. Germline V gene lookup returns CDR1 SGHRS and CDR2 YFSETQ. The CDR3 runs to 14 residues.

The J gene is TRBJ2-6, the V gene TRBV6-4; the D is unclear. Germline lookup yields CDR1 MRHNA and CDR2 SNTAGT. Trimming took 7 bases from V and 2 from J, leaving 6 bases between them. CDR3 length: 13 residues. The CDR3 DNA follows: TGTGCCAGCAAATCCACTGGGGCCAACGTCCTGACTTTC. Protein sequence: CASKSTGANVLTF.

The chain carries TRBV7-2 and TRBJ1-1; TRBD1 matches 9 bases. Germline-derived CDR1 and CDR2 are SGHTA and FQGNSA. V was pared by 5 bases and J by 0 bases, with 7 bases of the junction left unmatched. The length of the CDR3 is 16 residues. CDR3 DNA sequence: TGTGCCAGCAGCCCGAGGACAGGGGACATGAACACTGAAGCTTTCTTT. Protein: CASSPRTGDMNTEAFF.

The rearrangement links TRBV7-9 to TRBJ2-7; D is uncertain. Germline V gene lookup returns CDR1 SEHNR and CDR2 FQNEAQ (reference sequence). V gave up 2 bases and J gave up 4 bases, with 9 bases separating them. This CDR3 comprises 13 residues. CDR3 nucleotide sequence: TGTGCCAGCAGCTTAAATTCCGGTTACGAGCAGTACTTC. As protein: CASSLNSGYEQYF.

This clone was picked up one time. This chain links TRBV29-1 with TRBJ2-2; 9 bases align to TRBD1. The V and J ends lost 6 bases and 1 base, in that order; junction bases with no gene match: 9. CDR3 length: 16 amino acids. Germline-derived CDR1 and CDR2 are SQVTM and ANQGSEA. The CDR3 DNA sequence: TGCAGCGTCGGGGGGACAGGGAAGAGGAACACCGGGGAGCTGTTTTTT. This encodes CSVGGTGKRNTGELFF.

The chain combines TRBV5-1 with TRBJ2-5; maybe TRBD1 (5 bases). V lost 4 bases to trimming and J lost 1 base, with 17 bases between them. Germline V gene sequence: CDR1 SGHRS, CDR2 YFSETQ. There are 16 residues in the CDR3. The CDR3 bases are TGCGCCAGCAGCCCACATATTTCAGGGATCCAAGAGACCCAGTACTTC. The encoded protein is CASSPHISGIQETQYF.

CDR3 residues: CASSGRDRNNSPLHF. The CDR3 DNA sequence: TGTGCCAGCAGCGGCAGGGACAGAAATAATTCACCCCTCCACTTT. V gene TRBV5-4 combines with J gene TRBJ1-6; 7 positions agree with TRBD1. After removal of 4 bases from V and 5 bases from J, the junction contained 6 bases not matched to a gene. Germline assignment: CDR1 SGHNT and CDR2 YYREEE (reference sequence). This CDR3 has 15 residues. The entire variable domain, with the rest obtained from reference TRBV5-4 and TRBJ1-6, is as follows: ETGVTQSPTHLIKTRGQQVTLRCSSQSGHNTVSWYQQALGQGPQFIFQYYREEENGRGNFPPRFSGLQFPNYSSELNVNALELDDSALYLCASSGRDRNNSPLHFGNGTRLTVT.

This chain connects TRBV2 to TRBJ2-3; TRBD1 agrees at 11 bases. The CDR3 covers 16 residues. Germline V lookup: CDR1 SNHLY, CDR2 FYNNEI. Germline trimming cut 7 bases from V and 2 bases from J; bases unmatched to any gene: 8. The DNA for the CDR3 is TGTGCCAGCACTACCGGACAGGGGGCACACACAGATACGCAGTATTTT. It is translated as CASTTGQGAHTDTQYF.

The chain has TRBV19 and TRBJ2-3, with 7 bases identical to TRBD2. The CDR3 is made up of 15 amino acids. The germline V gene has CDR1 LNHDA and CDR2 SQIVND (reference sequence). The V segment lost 5 bases and the J segment 0 bases; nucleotides outside the gene matches: 5. DNA for the CDR3: TGTGCCAGTAGTGGGGACTACTCGAGCACAGATACGCAGTATTTT. This encodes CASSGDYSSTDTQYF. The variable domain in full, completed from reference TRBV19 and TRBJ2-3, reads DGGITQSPKYLFRKEGQNVTLSCEQNLNHDAMYWYRQDPGQGLRLIYYSQIVNDFQKGDIAEGYSVSREKKESFPLTVTSAQKNPTAFYLCASSGDYSSTDTQYFGPGTRLTVL.

This chain uses TRBV18 with TRBJ1-5; D gene uncertain. V lost 5 bases and J 5 bases, leaving 13 bases between the germline ends. The CDR3 is made up of 14 amino acids. The germline gives CDR1 KGHSH, CDR2 LQKENI. The CDR3 sequence: CASSTSGPYQPQHF. DNA for the CDR3: TGTGCCAGCTCAACATCTGGTCCGTATCAGCCCCAGCATTTT. Combining the CDR3 with reference TRBV18 and TRBJ1-5 gives the whole variable domain NAGVMQNPRHLVRRRGQEARLRCSPMKGHSHVYWYRQLPEEGLKFMVYLQKENIIDESGMPKERFSAEFPKEGPSILRIQQVVRGDSAAYFCASSTSGPYQPQHFGDGTRLSIL.